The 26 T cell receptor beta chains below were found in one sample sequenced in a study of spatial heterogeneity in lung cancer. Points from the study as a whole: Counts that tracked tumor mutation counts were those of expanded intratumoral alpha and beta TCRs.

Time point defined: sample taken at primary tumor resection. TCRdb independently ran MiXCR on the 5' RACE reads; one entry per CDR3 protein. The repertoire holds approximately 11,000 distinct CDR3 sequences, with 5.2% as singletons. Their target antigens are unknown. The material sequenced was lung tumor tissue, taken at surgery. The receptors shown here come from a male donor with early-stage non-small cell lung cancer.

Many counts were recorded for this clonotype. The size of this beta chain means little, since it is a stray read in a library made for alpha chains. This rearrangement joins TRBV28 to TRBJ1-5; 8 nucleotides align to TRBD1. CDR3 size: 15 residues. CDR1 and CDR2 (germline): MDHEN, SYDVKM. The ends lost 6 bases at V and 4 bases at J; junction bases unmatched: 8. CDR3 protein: CASSLGTGRNQPQHF. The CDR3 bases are TGTGCCAGCAGCCTCGGGACAGGCCGAAATCAGCCCCAGCATTTT.

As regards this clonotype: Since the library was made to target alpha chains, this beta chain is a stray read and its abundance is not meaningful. The CDR3 protein is CASSYGPWQASSGNTIYF. CDR3 coding DNA: TGTGCCAGCAGTTACGGTCCCTGGCAGGCTTCCTCTGGAAACACCATATATTTT. The chain is built from TRBV6-5 and TRBJ1-3; D is unclear. Germline loops: CDR1 MNHEY, CDR2 SVGAGI. This CDR3 has 18 amino acids. The germline V and J ends were trimmed by 2 bases and 0 bases, with 17 bases remaining between them.

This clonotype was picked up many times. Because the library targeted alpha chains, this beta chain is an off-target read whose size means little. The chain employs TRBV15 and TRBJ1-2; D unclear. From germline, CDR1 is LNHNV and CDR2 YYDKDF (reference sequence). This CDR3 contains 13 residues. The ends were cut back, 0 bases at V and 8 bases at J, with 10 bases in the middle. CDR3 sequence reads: CATSRDRAGGYTF. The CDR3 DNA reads TGTGCCACCAGCAGAGATCGGGCGGGAGGCTACACCTTC.

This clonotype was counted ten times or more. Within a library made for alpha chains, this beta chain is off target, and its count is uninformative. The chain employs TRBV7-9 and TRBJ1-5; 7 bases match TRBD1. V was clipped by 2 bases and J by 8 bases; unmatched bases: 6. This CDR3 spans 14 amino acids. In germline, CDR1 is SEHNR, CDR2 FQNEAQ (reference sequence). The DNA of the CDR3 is TGTGCCAGCAGCTTAAACACAGGGGCCGAGCCCCAGCATTTT. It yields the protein CASSLNTGAEPQHF. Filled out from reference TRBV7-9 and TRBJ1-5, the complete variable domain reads DTGVSQNPRHKITKRGQNVTFRCDPISEHNRLYWYRQTLGQGPEFLTYFQNEAQLEKSRLLSDRFSAERPKGSFSTLEIQRTEQGDSAMYLCASSLNTGAEPQHFGDGTRLSIL.

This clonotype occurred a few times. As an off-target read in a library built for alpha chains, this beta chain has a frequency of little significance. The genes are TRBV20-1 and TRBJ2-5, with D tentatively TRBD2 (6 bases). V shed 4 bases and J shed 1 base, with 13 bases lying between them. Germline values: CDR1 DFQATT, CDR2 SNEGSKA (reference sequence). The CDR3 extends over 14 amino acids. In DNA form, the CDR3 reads TGCAGTGCTACCCGGTCCGGGAGCCAAGAGACCCAGTACTTC. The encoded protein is CSATRSGSQETQYF.

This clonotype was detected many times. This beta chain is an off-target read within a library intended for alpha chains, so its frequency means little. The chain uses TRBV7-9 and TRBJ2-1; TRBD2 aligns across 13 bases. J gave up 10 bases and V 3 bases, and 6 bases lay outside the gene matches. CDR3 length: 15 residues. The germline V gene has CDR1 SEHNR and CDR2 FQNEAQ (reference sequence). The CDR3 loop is CASSFGTSGKEEQFF. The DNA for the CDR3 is TGTGCCAGCAGCTTTGGGACTAGCGGGAAGGAAGAGCAGTTCTTC. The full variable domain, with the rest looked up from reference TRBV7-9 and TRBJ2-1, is DTGVSQNPRHKITKRGQNVTFRCDPISEHNRLYWYRQTLGQGPEFLTYFQNEAQLEKSRLLSDRFSAERPKGSFSTLEIQRTEQGDSAMYLCASSFGTSGKEEQFFGPGTRLTVL.

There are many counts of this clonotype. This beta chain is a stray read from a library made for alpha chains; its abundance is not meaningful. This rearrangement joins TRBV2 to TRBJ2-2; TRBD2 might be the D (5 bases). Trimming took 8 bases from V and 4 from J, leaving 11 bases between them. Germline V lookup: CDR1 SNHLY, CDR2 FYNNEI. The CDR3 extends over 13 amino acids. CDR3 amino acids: CASQEAATGELFF. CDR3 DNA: TGTGCCAGCCAGGAGGCAGCCACCGGGGAGCTGTTTTTT.

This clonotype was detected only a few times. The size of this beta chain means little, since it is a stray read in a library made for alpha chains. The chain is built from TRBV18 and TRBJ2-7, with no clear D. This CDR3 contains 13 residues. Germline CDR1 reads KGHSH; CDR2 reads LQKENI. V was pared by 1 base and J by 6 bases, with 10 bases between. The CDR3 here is CASSPLAVGEQYF. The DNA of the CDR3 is TGTGCCAGCTCACCACTTGCGGTTGGCGAGCAGTACTTC.

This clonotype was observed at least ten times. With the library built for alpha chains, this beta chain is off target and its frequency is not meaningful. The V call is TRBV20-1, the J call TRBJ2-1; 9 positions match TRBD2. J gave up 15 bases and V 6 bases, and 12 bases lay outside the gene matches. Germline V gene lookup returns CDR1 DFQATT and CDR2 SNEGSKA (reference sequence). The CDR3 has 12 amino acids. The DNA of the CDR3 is TGCAGTGCCCCGGGTAGCGGGGGTGGTGGGTTCTTC. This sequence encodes CSAPGSGGGGFF.

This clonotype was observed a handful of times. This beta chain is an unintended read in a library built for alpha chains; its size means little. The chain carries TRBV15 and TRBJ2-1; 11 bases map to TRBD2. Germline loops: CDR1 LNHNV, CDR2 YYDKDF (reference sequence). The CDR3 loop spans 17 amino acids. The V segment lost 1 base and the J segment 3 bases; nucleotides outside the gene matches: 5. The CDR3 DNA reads TGTGCCACCAGCAGAGTCAGGGGACTAGCGGTCTACAATGAGCAGTTCTTC. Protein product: CATSRVRGLAVYNEQFF.

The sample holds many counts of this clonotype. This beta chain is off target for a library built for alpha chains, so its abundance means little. CDR3: CASRGGANQPQHF. In DNA form, the CDR3 reads TGTGCCAGCAGAGGGGGTGCAAATCAGCCCCAGCATTTT. The chain employs TRBV12-3 or TRBV12-4 and TRBJ1-5; D is perhaps TRBD1 (6 bases). The CDR3 is 13 residues long. Trimming stripped 6 bases from V and 4 bases from J, with 10 bases between.

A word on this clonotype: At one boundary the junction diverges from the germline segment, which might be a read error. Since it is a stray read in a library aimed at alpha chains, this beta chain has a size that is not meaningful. CDR3 sequence reads: CASSRLEYQETQYF. The CDR3 DNA sequence: TGTGCTAGCAGCCGACTAGAGTACCAAGAGACCCAGTACTTC. This chain joins TRBV7-7 and TRBJ2-5, with D maybe TRBD2 (6 bases). CDR1 SSHAT and CDR2 FNYEAQ come from the germline V gene (reference sequence). This CDR3 is 14 amino acids long.

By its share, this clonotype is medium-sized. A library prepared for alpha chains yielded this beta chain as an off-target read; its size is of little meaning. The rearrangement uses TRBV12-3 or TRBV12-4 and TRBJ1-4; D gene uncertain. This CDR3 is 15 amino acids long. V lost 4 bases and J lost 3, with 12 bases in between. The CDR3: CASSSSVASNEKLFF. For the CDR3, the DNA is TGTGCCAGCAGTTCCTCAGTAGCGTCTAATGAAAAACTGTTTTTT.

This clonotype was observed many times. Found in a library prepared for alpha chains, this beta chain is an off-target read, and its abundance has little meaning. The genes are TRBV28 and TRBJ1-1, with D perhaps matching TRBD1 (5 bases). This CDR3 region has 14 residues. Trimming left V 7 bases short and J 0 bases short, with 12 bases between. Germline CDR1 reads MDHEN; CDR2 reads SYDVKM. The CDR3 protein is CASIGADVNTEAFF. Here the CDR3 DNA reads TGTGCCAGCATCGGGGCAGACGTGAACACTGAAGCTTTCTTT.

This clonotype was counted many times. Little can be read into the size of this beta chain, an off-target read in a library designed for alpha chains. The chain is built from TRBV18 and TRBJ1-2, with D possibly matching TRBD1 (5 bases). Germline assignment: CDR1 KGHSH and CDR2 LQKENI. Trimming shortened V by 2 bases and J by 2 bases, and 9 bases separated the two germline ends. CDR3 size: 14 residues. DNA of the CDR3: TGTGCCAGCTCACCAATCAGGGACAACTATGGCTACACCTTC. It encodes CASSPIRDNYGYTF.

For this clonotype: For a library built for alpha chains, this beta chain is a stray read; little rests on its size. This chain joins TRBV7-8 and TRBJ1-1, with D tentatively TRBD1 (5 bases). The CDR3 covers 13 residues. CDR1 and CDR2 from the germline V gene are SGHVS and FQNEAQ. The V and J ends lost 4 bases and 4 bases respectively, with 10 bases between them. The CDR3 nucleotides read TGTGCCAGCAGCTCCGGCGGGGGCACTGAAGCTTTCTTT. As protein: CASSSGGGTEAFF.

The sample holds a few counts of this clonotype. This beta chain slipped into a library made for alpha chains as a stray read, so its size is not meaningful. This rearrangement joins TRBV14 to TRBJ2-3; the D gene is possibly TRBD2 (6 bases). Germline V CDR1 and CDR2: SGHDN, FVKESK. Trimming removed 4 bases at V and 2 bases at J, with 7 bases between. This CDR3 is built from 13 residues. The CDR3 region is CASSLGLTDTQYF. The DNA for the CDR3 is TGTGCCAGCAGCCTGGGACTCACAGATACGCAGTATTTT.

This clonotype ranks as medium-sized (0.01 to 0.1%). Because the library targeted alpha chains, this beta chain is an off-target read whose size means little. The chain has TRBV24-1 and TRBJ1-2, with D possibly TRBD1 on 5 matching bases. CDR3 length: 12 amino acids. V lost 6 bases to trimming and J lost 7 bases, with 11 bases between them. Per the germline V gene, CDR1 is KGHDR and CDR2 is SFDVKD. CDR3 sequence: CATSSGRGGYTF. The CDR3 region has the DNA TGTGCCACCAGTTCAGGGAGAGGTGGCTACACCTTC.

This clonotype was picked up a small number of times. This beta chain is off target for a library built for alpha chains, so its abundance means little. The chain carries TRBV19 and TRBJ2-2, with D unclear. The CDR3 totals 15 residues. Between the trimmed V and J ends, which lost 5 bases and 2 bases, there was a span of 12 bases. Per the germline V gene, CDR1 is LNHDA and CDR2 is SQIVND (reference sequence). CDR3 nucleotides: TGTGCCAGTAGTTTACAGACTGTTAACACCGGGGAGCTGTTTTTT. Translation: CASSLQTVNTGELFF.

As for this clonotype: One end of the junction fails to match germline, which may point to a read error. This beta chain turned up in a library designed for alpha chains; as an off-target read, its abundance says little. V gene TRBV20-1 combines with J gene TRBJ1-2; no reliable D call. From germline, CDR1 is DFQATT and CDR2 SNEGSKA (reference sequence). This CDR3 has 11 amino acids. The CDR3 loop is CSARDNYGYTF. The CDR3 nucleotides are TGCAGTGCAAGAGATAACTATGGCTACACCTTC.

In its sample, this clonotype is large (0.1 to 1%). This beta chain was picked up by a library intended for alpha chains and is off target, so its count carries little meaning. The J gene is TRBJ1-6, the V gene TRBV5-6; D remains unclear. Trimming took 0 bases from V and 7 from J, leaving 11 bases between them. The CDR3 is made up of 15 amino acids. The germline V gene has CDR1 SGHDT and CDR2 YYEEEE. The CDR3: CASSLGQTWNSPLHF. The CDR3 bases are TGTGCCAGCAGCTTGGGGCAGACCTGGAATTCACCCCTCCACTTT.

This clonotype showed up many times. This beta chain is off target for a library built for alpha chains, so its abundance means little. In DNA, the CDR3 is TGTGCCAGCAGCTCGACGGACAGGGGGCTCTACGAGCAGTACTTC. Translated, it gives CASSSTDRGLYEQYF. This rearrangement joins TRBV5-6 to TRBJ2-7; 11 bases match TRBD1. The ends lost 3 bases at V and 3 bases at J; junction bases unmatched: 5. Per germline, CDR1 SGHDT and CDR2 YYEEEE. The CDR3 extends over 15 amino acids.

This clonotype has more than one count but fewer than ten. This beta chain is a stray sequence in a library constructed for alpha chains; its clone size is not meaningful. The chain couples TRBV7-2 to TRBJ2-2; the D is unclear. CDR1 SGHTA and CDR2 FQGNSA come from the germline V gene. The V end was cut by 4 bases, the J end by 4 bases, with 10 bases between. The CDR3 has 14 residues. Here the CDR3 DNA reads TGTGCCAGCAGCTCCGGAGCTCTCACCGGGGAGCTGTTTTTT. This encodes CASSSGALTGELFF.

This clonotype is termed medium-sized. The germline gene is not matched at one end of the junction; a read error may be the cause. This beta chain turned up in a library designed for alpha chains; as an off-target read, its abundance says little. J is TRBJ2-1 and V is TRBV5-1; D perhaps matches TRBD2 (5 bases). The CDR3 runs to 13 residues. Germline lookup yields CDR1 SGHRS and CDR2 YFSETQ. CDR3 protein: CASSLGRSDEQFF. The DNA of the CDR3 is TGCGCCAGCAGTTTGGGCCGTAGCGATGAGCAGTTCTTC.

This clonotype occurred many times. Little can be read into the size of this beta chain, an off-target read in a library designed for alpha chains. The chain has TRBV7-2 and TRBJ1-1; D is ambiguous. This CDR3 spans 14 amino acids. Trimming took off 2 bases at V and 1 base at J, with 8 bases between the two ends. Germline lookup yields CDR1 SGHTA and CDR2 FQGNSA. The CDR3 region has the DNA TGTGCCAGCAGCTTACCGGCTAAGAACACTGAAGCTTTCTTT. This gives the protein CASSLPAKNTEAFF.

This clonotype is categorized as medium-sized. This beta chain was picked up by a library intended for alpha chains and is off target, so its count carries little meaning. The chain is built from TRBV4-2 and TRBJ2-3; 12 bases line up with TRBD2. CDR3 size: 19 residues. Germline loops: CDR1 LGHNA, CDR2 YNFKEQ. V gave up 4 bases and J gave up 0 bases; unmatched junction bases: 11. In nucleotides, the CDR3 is TGTGCCAGCAGCCTCCTGACTAGCGGGAGACCCTCTAGCACAGATACGCAGTATTTT. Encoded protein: CASSLLTSGRPSSTDTQYF.